The 17 T cell receptor beta chains below were found in one sample sequenced in a study of T cells in Graves' hyperthyroidism and ophthalmopathy. There were TCR beta CDR3 regions amplified from RNA transcripts. Researchers ran a first-round RT-PCR on the TCR CDR3 using the HTBI primer set. TCRdb ran MiXCR on the multiplex PCR reads and lists one entry per CDR3 protein. The sample gives 350,000 to 400,000 distinct CDR3 sequences, roughly 13% of which show up once; roughly 9.6% is in the top ten. Sequencing used blood. Receptors originate from an older woman with Graves' hyperthyroidism.

The table lists this clonotype with a few counts. The chain couples TRBV6-2 or TRBV6-3 to TRBJ2-3; TRBD2 agrees at 7 bases. Germline trimming cut 6 bases from V and 4 bases from J; bases unmatched to any gene: 13. The CDR3 is made up of 16 amino acids. Germline V gene lookup returns CDR1 MNHEY and CDR2 SVGEGT. CDR3 sequence reads: CASRLLAPGRADTQYF. The CDR3 DNA reads as TGTGCCAGCAGGCTACTAGCTCCAGGGAGGGCAGATACGCAGTATTTT.

The rearrangement uses TRBV2 and TRBJ2-2, with 14 bases matching TRBD2. Per the germline V gene, CDR1 is SNHLY and CDR2 is FYNNEI. This CDR3 region has 16 residues. Trimming at V came to 6 bases and at J to 4 bases, leaving 4 bases not matched to a gene. DNA of the CDR3: TGTGCCAGCAGCTGGACTAGCGGGAGGTCCACCGGGGAGCTGTTTTTT. The encoded protein is CASSWTSGRSTGELFF.

In its sample, this clonotype was seen a few times. This chain links TRBV19 with TRBJ2-7; no definite D call. CDR1 is LNHDA, CDR2 SQIVND, per germline (reference sequence). Trimming shortened V by 1 base and J by 5 bases, and 6 bases separated the two germline ends. The CDR3 is 12 residues long. CDR3 in DNA: TGTGCCAGTAGTATAGCTGGTAACGAGCAGTACTTC. It is translated as CASSIAGNEQYF.

Many counts were recorded for this clonotype. The DNA of the CDR3 is TGTGCCAGCACCTTTAGTGCGGGAGGTTGGGAGACCCAGTACTTC. Protein product: CASTFSAGGWETQYF. This chain joins TRBV12-3 or TRBV12-4 and TRBJ2-5; 8 bases are shared with TRBD2. With V trimmed by 7 bases and J by 5 bases, 12 bases remained unmatched. The CDR3 length is 15 residues.

This clonotype was seen a handful of times. The chain recombines TRBV19 with TRBJ2-1; D call uncertain. Germline CDR1 LNHDA, CDR2 SQIVND (reference sequence). This CDR3 comprises 14 residues. Deletions cut 7 bases from V and 1 base from J, with 11 bases between. The CDR3 nucleotides are TGTGCCAGTATAGGAGAGCCATCCTACAATGAGCAGTTCTTC. Its protein is CASIGEPSYNEQFF.

CDR3 coding DNA: TGTGCCAGCAGCTTAGCATCCTACGATAATGAGCAGTTCTTC. Translating it yields CASSLASYDNEQFF. The chain combines TRBV7-9 with TRBJ2-1; D is ambiguous. This CDR3 has 14 amino acids. V was cut by 0 bases and J by 7 bases, with 10 bases left in between. The germline V gene encodes CDR1 SEHNR and CDR2 FQNEAQ (reference sequence).

The V gene is TRBV6-1, the J gene TRBJ1-1, with D hard to call. The V end lost 6 bases, the J end lost 4 bases, and 12 bases lay between the germline ends. Germline assignment: CDR1 MNHNS and CDR2 SASEGT. There are 13 residues in the CDR3. In nucleotides, the CDR3 is TGTGCCAGCAGCACCCGGAGCGGCACTGAAGCTTTCTTT. This encodes CASSTRSGTEAFF.

In its sample, this clonotype was seen once. The chain has TRBV18 and TRBJ2-3; D is possibly TRBD1 or TRBD2 (5 bases each). The CDR3 is made up of 15 amino acids. Germline CDR1 and CDR2: KGHSH and LQKENI. V dropped 5 bases and J dropped 1 base, with 13 bases sitting between them. CDR3 loop: CASSSDGGGTDTQYF. In DNA form, the CDR3 reads TGTGCCAGCTCATCGGATGGGGGTGGCACAGATACGCAGTATTTT.

This clonotype occurred many times. The chain uses TRBV18 and TRBJ2-1; 11 nucleotides agree with TRBD1. V lost 5 bases, J lost 4 bases, and 4 bases stayed unmatched. The CDR3 sequence is 15 residues long. The germline V gene encodes CDR1 KGHSH and CDR2 LQKENI. The CDR3 DNA reads as TGTGCCAGCTCAACGGGGACAGGGGGTTACAATGAGCAGTTCTTC. Translated: CASSTGTGGYNEQFF.

In its sample, this clonotype was seen many times. V usage is TRBV12-3 or TRBV12-4 and J usage is TRBJ1-6; 8 positions match TRBD1. Trimming removed 2 bases from V and 9 bases from J; junction bases left unmatched: 6. CDR3 length: 15 amino acids. The CDR3 sequence: CASSLRTGGSSPLHF. The CDR3 bases are TGTGCCAGCAGTTTACGTACAGGGGGTAGTTCACCCCTCCACTTT.

Details on this clonotype: This sequence may be a read error, since a much larger clone differs from it by one base. The CDR3 bases are TGTGCCAGCAGTTACGGGACATATGGTCAGCCCCTGCATTTT. This codes for CASSYGTYGQPLHF. The chain links TRBV6-2 or TRBV6-3 to TRBJ1-5; tentatively, D is TRBD1 (6 bases). Germline CDR1 MNHEY, CDR2 SVGEGT. The CDR3 runs 14 residues.

This clonotype was picked up many times. The genes are TRBV20-1 and TRBJ2-3; 8 bases map to TRBD2. Germline loops: CDR1 DFQATT, CDR2 SNEGSKA (reference sequence). With V trimmed by 0 bases and J by 7 bases, 15 bases remained unmatched. The CDR3 has 17 amino acids. This CDR3 is CSAREDASGSHLNTQYF. In DNA, the CDR3 is TGCAGTGCTAGAGAGGACGCTAGCGGGTCCCACTTAAATACGCAGTATTTT.

The chain is built from TRBV19 and TRBJ1-5, with 8 bases aligning to TRBD1. Germline CDR1 and CDR2: LNHDA and SQIVND (reference sequence). The CDR3 totals 15 residues. The V and J ends lost 4 bases and 5 bases, in that order; junction bases with no gene match: 7. The CDR3 nucleotides read TGTGCCAGTAGTACCGACGGGACAGGTGATCAGCCCCAGCATTTT. Residues: CASSTDGTGDQPQHF.

There are a few counts of this clonotype. The CDR3 spells CASSPGTSGAQETQYF. As DNA, the CDR3 is TGCGCCAGCAGCCCAGGGACTAGCGGAGCCCAAGAGACCCAGTACTTC. J is TRBJ2-5 and V is TRBV5-1; TRBD2 matches 11 bases. CDR1 is SGHRS, CDR2 YFSETQ, per germline. V lost 4 bases to trimming and J lost 1 base; unmatched junction nucleotides: 6. This CDR3 is built from 16 residues. The full variable domain, with the rest looked up from reference TRBV5-1 and TRBJ2-5, is KAGVTQTPRYLIKTRGQQVTLSCSPISGHRSVSWYQQTPGQGLQFLFEYFSETQRNKGNFPGRFSGRQFSNSRSEMNVSTLELGDSALYLCASSPGTSGAQETQYFGPGTRLLVL.

This clonotype was observed many times. The V and J genes are TRBV18 and TRBJ2-1; 12 nucleotides align to TRBD2. CDR3 length equals 17 residues. Trimming at V came to 3 bases and at J to 3 bases, leaving 6 bases not matched to a gene. Germline-derived CDR1 and CDR2 are KGHSH and LQKENI. This CDR3 reads CASSPTSGRSFYNEQFF. CDR3 bases: TGTGCCAGCTCACCGACTAGCGGGAGATCTTTCTACAATGAGCAGTTCTTC.

The chain couples TRBV20-1 to TRBJ1-3; D not resolved. This CDR3 has 14 amino acids. Per the germline V gene, CDR1 is DFQATT and CDR2 is SNEGSKA (reference sequence). Between the trimmed V and J ends, which lost 6 bases and 0 bases, there was a span of 12 bases. Written as DNA, the CDR3 is TGCAGTGCCACGGACGCGAGCTCTGGAAACACCATATATTTT. The encoded protein is CSATDASSGNTIYF.

This clonotype has a count of ten or more. This chain uses TRBV5-1 with TRBJ2-2; TRBD1 is a possible D gene (6 bases). V was clipped by 3 bases and J by 3 bases, with 12 bases between them. The CDR3 runs 15 residues. CDR1 and CDR2 (germline): SGHRS, YFSETQ. CDR3 nucleotide sequence: TGCGCCAGCAGCTCCGGACAGTTTTACACCGGGGAGCTGTTTTTT. Its protein is CASSSGQFYTGELFF.